This section outlines one T cell receptor beta chain sequence together with its context. Trimming shortened V by 2 bases and J by 6 bases, and 27 bases separated the two germline ends. The germline V gene has CDR1 LNHDA and CDR2 SQIVND (reference sequence). This CDR3 is built from 19 residues. The record originates from a study of T cell responses to AZD1222 COVID-19 vaccine. The protocol was immunoSEQ multiplex PCR, while the TCRdb copy is restricted to in-frame clones and leaves out a portion. Of 150,000 or so clones listed, 80% to 95% are singletons. V and J are TRBV19 and TRBJ2-3; D possibly corresponds to TRBD2 (7 bases). The source of this sequence is an adult in good health. The specimen was peripheral blood, collected on day 0 of AZD1222 vaccination. CDR3: CASSISGGAINPLTDTQYF. CDR3 coding DNA: TGTGCCAGTAGTATAAGTGGGGGGGCGATCAACCCCCTCACGGATACGCAGTATTTT.